The present T cell receptor beta chain was sequenced within a study of cytomegalovirus exposure and HLA in healthy donors. CDR1 MNHNS and CDR2 SASEGT come from the germline V gene. V lost 3 bases, J lost 6 bases, and 6 bases stayed unmatched. CDR3 length: 14 residues. Concerning this clone itself: Its antigen is unidentified.

The PCR had 60 Vbeta and 13 Jbeta primers. The repertoire was sequenced with immunoSEQ multiplex PCR; TCRdb's copy has only in-frame clones and lacks some. Of approximately 100,000 clones listed, over 70% are singletons. Regarding the study as a whole: According to an earlier analysis, most TCR beta V segments yielded productive rearrangements about 90% or about 30% of the time. HLA alleles were associated with some 16,000 TCR beta sequences in a later analysis at 0.05 false discovery rate. Most CMV-associated TCR beta chains were later found to appear HLA-restricted.

Sequenced: PBMCs. V gene TRBV6-1 combines with J gene TRBJ1-2; 8 bases are shared with TRBD1. The receptor's source is a man over 45 in good health and CMV-seronegative. The CDR3 region is CASSDSGGTDGYTF. The CDR3 DNA reads as TGTGCCAGCAGTGATTCAGGGGGCACGGATGGCTACACCTTC.